The text below deals with one T cell receptor (beta chain). What it recognizes is unknown. These data belong to a study of T cell responses to AZD1222 COVID-19 vaccine. Generated by immunoSEQ multiplex PCR, the TCRdb table keeps only in-frame clones and is missing some. The sample lists fewer than 150,000 clones; 90% were seen once. Overall study results and limits: Baseline seropositives among AZD1222 recipients totaled only five to seven.

This receptor was obtained from an adult in good health. The sequences come from peripheral blood, collected on day 0 of AZD1222 vaccination.

CDR3 coding DNA: TGTGCCAGCAAGCTCTTCTCCAGGGAAGGCGAGCAGTACTTC. As protein: CASKLFSREGEQYF. The chain combines TRBV27 with TRBJ2-7, with D possibly being TRBD1 (5 bases). CDR1 MNHEY and CDR2 SMNVEV come from the germline V gene (reference sequence). This CDR3 contains 14 residues. V lost 7 bases, J lost 6 bases, and 19 bases lay in between.